These 3 T cell receptor beta chains share one sample of origin, sequenced in a study of shared clonotypes between healthy human individuals (dated by TCRdb to between 2020 and 2021). For the CD8 naive samples, CD45RO-negative cells were positively selected for CCR7, yielding a CD45RA+CCR7+ population from which TemRA cells were excluded. Library construction relied on the immunoSEQ multiplex PCR assay. The clones in this table, taken by TCRdb from immuneACCESS, are in-frame only. Not every clone is retained; where verified, under half of the shortfall comes from an unresolved V gene, and the cause of the rest is unknown. This sample is represented by about 2 million clones; approximately 95% of them were singletons. The ten largest clonotypes hold approximately 1% of the sample. The sequenced sample was naive CD8+ T cells sorted from blood. The sample's cell subset or site label, decoded: CD45RA+CCR7+. Source of these receptors: a man younger than 35 in good health.

The V and J genes are TRBV7-9 and TRBJ1-2; D remains unclear. The CDR3 extends over 14 amino acids. V was trimmed by 1 base and J by 6 bases, leaving 12 bases between them. Germline V lookup: CDR1 SEHNR, CDR2 FQNEAQ (reference sequence). DNA for the CDR3: TGTGCCAGCAGCTTAGGCCGGCTAAACGATGGCTACACCTTC. Protein sequence: CASSLGRLNDGYTF. The variable domain in full, completed from reference TRBV7-9 and TRBJ1-2, reads DTGVSQNPRHKITKRGQNVTFRCDPISEHNRLYWYRQTLGQGPEFLTYFQNEAQLEKSRLLSDRFSAERPKGSFSTLEIQRTEQGDSAMYLCASSLGRLNDGYTFGSGTRLTVV.

The chain couples TRBV27 to TRBJ2-7; possible D gene TRBD1, 6 bases. V lost 6 bases and J lost 5, with 11 bases in between. The germline V gene encodes CDR1 MNHEY and CDR2 SMNVEV (reference sequence). This CDR3 comprises 12 residues. DNA of the CDR3: TGTGCCAGCAGACAGGGTCTCGACGAGCAGTACTTC. It encodes CASRQGLDEQYF.

This chain joins TRBV4-1 and TRBJ1-6, with D unresolved. CDR1 MGHRA and CDR2 YSYEKL come from the germline V gene. Trimming pared 0 bases from V and 10 bases from J, leaving 1 base between. The CDR3 loop spans 11 amino acids. This chain's CDR3 is CASSQDSPLHF. DNA for the CDR3: TGCGCCAGCAGCCAAGACTCACCCCTCCACTTT.